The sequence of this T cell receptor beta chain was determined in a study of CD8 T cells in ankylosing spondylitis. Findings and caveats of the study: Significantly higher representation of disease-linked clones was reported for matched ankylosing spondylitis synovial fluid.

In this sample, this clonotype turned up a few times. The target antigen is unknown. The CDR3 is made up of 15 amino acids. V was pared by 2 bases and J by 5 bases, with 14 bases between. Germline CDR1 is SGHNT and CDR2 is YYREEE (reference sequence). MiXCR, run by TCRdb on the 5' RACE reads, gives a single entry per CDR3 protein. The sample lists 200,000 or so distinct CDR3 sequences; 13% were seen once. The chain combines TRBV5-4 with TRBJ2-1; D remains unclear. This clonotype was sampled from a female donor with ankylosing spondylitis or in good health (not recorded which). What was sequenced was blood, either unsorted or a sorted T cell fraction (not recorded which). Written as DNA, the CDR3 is TGTGCCAGCAGCTTAATTTCGCTAGAGAACAATGAGCAGTTCTTC. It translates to CASSLISLENNEQFF.